These 8 T cell receptor beta chains were sequenced from one sample in a study of blood T cell repertoires in COVID-19. Assay: immunoSEQ multiplex PCR; the TCRdb copy retains only in-frame clones and omits some. This sample has about 160,000 clones; approximately 84% occur once, and the top ten carry 5.6%. Material: PBMCs or T cells enriched from blood (not recorded which). The receptors were sampled from a woman aged 40 to 50 with acute COVID-19.

The V gene is TRBV7-9, the J gene TRBJ1-1, with a weak D call TRBD1 (5 bases). Germline CDR1 SEHNR, CDR2 FQNEAQ (reference sequence). Trimming removed 5 bases at V and 11 bases at J, with 18 bases between. The CDR3 consists of 13 residues. The CDR3, as DNA: TGTGCCAGCAGCCAACAAGGGGCCGACGCGGCTTTCTTT. Its protein product is CASSQQGADAAFF.

This chain connects TRBV11-2 to TRBJ2-3, with 14 bases identical to TRBD2. CDR3 size: 17 residues. The trim removed 3 bases at V and 0 bases at J, leaving 2 bases unmatched. In germline, CDR1 is SGHAT, CDR2 FQNNGV. Written as DNA, the CDR3 is TGTGCCAGCAGCTTGGGGACTAGCGGGGGTAGCACAGATACGCAGTATTTT. This gives the protein CASSLGTSGGSTDTQYF.

V usage is TRBV6-5 and J usage is TRBJ1-3, with D hard to call. The germline V and J ends were trimmed by 7 bases and 7 bases, with 11 bases remaining between them. Germline V gene lookup returns CDR1 MNHEY and CDR2 SVGAGI. There are 12 residues in the CDR3. The CDR3 region has the DNA TGTGCCAGCACCAACCCCGGGAACACCATATATTTT. It is translated as CASTNPGNTIYF.

This clone was picked up a small number of times. The J gene is TRBJ1-1, the V gene TRBV6-4; 7 bases agree with TRBD1. CDR3 length: 13 amino acids. CDR1 is MRHNA and CDR2 is SNTAGT in the germline V gene. Losses at the gene ends were 6 bases for V and 2 bases for J; bases not matched to a gene: 3. As DNA, the CDR3 is TGTGCCAGCAGCCAGGGGGACAACACTGAAGCTTTCTTT. It specifies CASSQGDNTEAFF.

The gene calls are TRBV7-3 and TRBJ2-3, with D maybe TRBD2 (5 bases). In germline, CDR1 is SGHTA, CDR2 FQGTGA. The CDR3 is made up of 15 amino acids. The V gene lost 4 bases and the J gene lost 3 bases, with 14 bases spanning the gap. The CDR3 is CASSSGLGGTDTQYF. The CDR3 bases are TGTGCCAGCAGCTCCGGATTAGGCGGGACAGATACGCAGTATTTT.

This sequence joins TRBV29-1 and TRBJ2-3; maybe TRBD2 (5 bases). The ends were cut back, 4 bases at V and 0 bases at J, with 11 bases in the middle. CDR1 and CDR2 (germline): SQVTM, ANQGSEA. The CDR3 has 14 amino acids. The CDR3 spells CSVGVRVSTDTQYF. CDR3 DNA sequence: TGCAGCGTTGGGGTGCGGGTTAGCACAGATACGCAGTATTTT.

This clone was seen a handful of times. The chain has TRBV5-1 and TRBJ1-2; the D is unclear. The CDR3 extends over 13 amino acids. Germline loops: CDR1 SGHRS, CDR2 YFSETQ. V was trimmed by 0 bases and J by 3 bases, leaving 6 bases between them. The CDR3: CASSLGGYYGYTF. CDR3 nucleotide sequence: TGCGCCAGCAGCTTGGGAGGTTACTATGGCTACACCTTC.

The chain is built from TRBV28 and TRBJ1-1; 7 nucleotides align to TRBD1. V lost 6 bases to trimming and J lost 0 bases; unmatched junction nucleotides: 7. The CDR3 covers 15 residues. The V gene's germline CDR1 is MDHEN and CDR2 SYDVKM. CDR3 coding DNA: TGTGCCAGCAGATTTTGGGGACAGATGAACACTGAAGCTTTCTTT. It encodes CASRFWGQMNTEAFF.